The 18 T cell receptor beta chains reported below all come from one sample, sequenced in a study of cytomegalovirus exposure and HLA in healthy donors (TCRdb year 2017). Libraries were made using the immunoSEQ multiplex PCR assay. The table comes from immuneACCESS by way of TCRdb, which keeps in-frame sequences with V and J called. Part of the clones is missing from these tables; in studies checked, under half for an unresolved V gene and the rest for unknown reasons. This sample lists around 250,000 clones; 90% were detected once. The ten top clones hold approximately 3.1% of the sample. The sample was PBMCs. The receptor set was obtained from a woman in her twenties or thirties in good health and CMV-seronegative.

This chain joins TRBV27 and TRBJ2-7; tentatively, D is TRBD1 or TRBD2 (5 bases each). Trimming shortened V by 8 bases and J by 3 bases, and 14 bases separated the two germline ends. The germline V gene encodes CDR1 MNHEY and CDR2 SMNVEV (reference sequence). The length of the CDR3 is 13 residues. The CDR3 is CASSPGPLYEQYF. CDR3 in DNA: TGTGCCAGCTCTCCGGGACCCCTCTACGAGCAGTACTTC.

The rearrangement uses TRBV18 and TRBJ1-5; the match to TRBD1 covers 9 bases. The germline V gene has CDR1 KGHSH and CDR2 LQKENI. This CDR3 region has 16 residues. V trimming: 4 bases; J trimming: 4 bases; junction bases outside the gene matches: 8. The CDR3 sequence is CASSQQGQGGNQPQHF. DNA for the CDR3: TGTGCCAGCTCACAACAGGGACAGGGAGGGAATCAGCCCCAGCATTTT.

This clone was recorded once. The chain recombines TRBV25-1 with TRBJ1-1; no reliable D call. The germline CDR1 and CDR2 sequences are MGHDK and SYGVNS. V was trimmed by 0 bases and J by 4 bases, leaving 15 bases between them. CDR3 size: 16 residues. The CDR3 region has the DNA TGTGCCAGCAGTGAATATAGGTCCAGAGAAGCCACTGAAGCTTTCTTT. Its translation is CASSEYRSREATEAFF.

This rearrangement joins TRBV29-1 to TRBJ2-7; possibly TRBD1 or TRBD2 for D (5 bases each). The CDR3 extends over 11 amino acids. The germline CDR1 and CDR2 sequences are SQVTM and ANQGSEA. The germline V and J ends were trimmed by 4 bases and 5 bases, with 9 bases remaining between them. DNA for the CDR3: TGCAGCGTTGCCAGGGACCACGAGCAGTACTTC. Translated, it gives CSVARDHEQYF.

This chain connects TRBV30 to TRBJ1-2; D remains ambiguous. This CDR3 has 13 residues. V lost 3 bases and J 2 bases, leaving 10 bases between the germline ends. CDR1 and CDR2 (germline): GTSNPN, SVGIG (reference sequence). In DNA form, the CDR3 reads TGTGCCTGGAGATGGGGAGGGAACTATGGCTACACCTTC. This codes for CAWRWGGNYGYTF.

The CDR3 here is CASSLDGWSNQPQHF. The CDR3 nucleotides read TGTGCCAGCAGCTTGGACGGGTGGAGCAATCAGCCCCAGCATTTT. The chain uses TRBV5-5 and TRBJ1-5; unclear D gene. The CDR3 extends over 15 amino acids. V shed 0 bases and J shed 1 base, with 8 bases lying between them. Germline CDR1 SGHKS, CDR2 YYEKEE (reference sequence). The complete variable domain, with remaining parts taken from reference TRBV5-5 and TRBJ1-5, reads DAGVTQSPTHLIKTRGQQVTLRCSPISGHKSVSWYQQVLGQGPQFIFQYYEKEERGRGNFPDRFSARQFPNYSSELNVNALLLGDSALYLCASSLDGWSNQPQHFGDGTRLSIL.

The chain links TRBV28 to TRBJ2-2; D not certain. V was trimmed by 2 bases and J by 1 base, leaving 14 bases between them. CDR3 length: 17 residues. The germline gives CDR1 MDHEN, CDR2 SYDVKM. The DNA for the CDR3 is TGTGCCAGCAGTTTAGTGCAGACGATGGGGAACACCGGGGAGCTGTTTTTT. Protein: CASSLVQTMGNTGELFF.

The rearrangement links TRBV27 to TRBJ2-1, with TRBD2 matching 14 bases. Germline V gene data show CDR1 as MNHEY and CDR2 as SMNVEV (reference sequence). Unmatched junction bases numbered 15, after V lost 7 bases and J lost 7 bases. The CDR3 extends over 18 amino acids. The CDR3 here is CASIPTGTSGSSLNEQFF. CDR3 coding DNA: TGTGCCAGCATCCCTACCGGGACTAGCGGGAGTAGTTTGAATGAGCAGTTCTTC.

The chain is built from TRBV18 and TRBJ2-7; D call uncertain. Germline lookup yields CDR1 KGHSH and CDR2 LQKENI. V lost 5 bases to trimming and J lost 1 base, with 9 bases between them. The CDR3 covers 13 residues. In nucleotides, the CDR3 is TGTGCCAGCTCAACAACACAGTCCTACGAGCAGTACTTC. It encodes CASSTTQSYEQYF. Drawing the rest from reference TRBV18 and TRBJ2-7, the complete variable domain is NAGVMQNPRHLVRRRGQEARLRCSPMKGHSHVYWYRQLPEEGLKFMVYLQKENIIDESGMPKERFSAEFPKEGPSILRIQQVVRGDSAAYFCASSTTQSYEQYFGPGTRLTVT.

The gene calls are TRBV7-6 and TRBJ1-5; 7 nucleotides line up with TRBD1. The V gene's germline CDR1 is SGHVS and CDR2 FNYEAQ. The CDR3 runs 17 residues. The ends lost 1 base at V and 2 bases at J; junction bases unmatched: 8. CDR3: CASSLVAGGGRNQPQHF. DNA of the CDR3: TGTGCCAGCAGCTTAGTGGCAGGGGGTGGTCGCAATCAGCCCCAGCATTTT.

CDR3 bases: TGTGCCAGCAGCCGATACAGGGATAGCAATCAGCCCCAGCATTTT. Translated: CASSRYRDSNQPQHF. The rearrangement links TRBV4-2 to TRBJ1-5; weak D call: TRBD1 (6 bases). The CDR3 is made up of 15 amino acids. In germline, CDR1 is LGHNA, CDR2 YNFKEQ. V lost 4 bases to trimming and J lost 0 bases, with 10 bases between them.

The chain carries TRBV29-1 and TRBJ2-3, with D uncertain. The germline V and J ends were trimmed by 0 bases and 2 bases, with 6 bases remaining between them. The CDR3 has 13 residues. CDR1 and CDR2 (germline): SQVTM, ANQGSEA. Here the CDR3 reads CSVEDRATDTQYF. The DNA of the CDR3 is TGCAGCGTTGAAGACCGGGCCACAGATACGCAGTATTTT.

J is TRBJ2-1 and V is TRBV12-5, with 12 bases that match TRBD2. With 0 bases clipped from V and 7 bases from J, the junction kept 10 bases outside the gene matches. Germline V gives CDR1 LGHNT, CDR2 FRNRAP. The CDR3 spans 18 residues. The CDR3 loop is CASGLVFETSGSFNEQFF. In nucleotides, the CDR3 is TGTGCTAGTGGTTTGGTATTTGAGACTAGCGGGAGTTTTAATGAGCAGTTCTTC.

The J gene is TRBJ2-5, the V gene TRBV27, with 7 bases matching TRBD1. The better agreement between TRBJ2-7 and the DNA end casts doubt on the J call. Germline values: CDR1 MNHEY, CDR2 SMNVEV (reference sequence). This CDR3 contains 14 residues. CDR3 in amino acids: CASSFSGGSYEQYF. The CDR3 nucleotides are TGTGCCAGCAGTTTCTCAGGGGGTTCCTACGAGCAGTACTTC.

The rearrangement uses TRBV28 and TRBJ2-7; 12 bases are a match to TRBD2. The CDR3 has 15 amino acids. J gave up 6 bases and V 3 bases, and 6 bases lay outside the gene matches. CDR1 and CDR2 from the germline V gene are MDHEN and SYDVKM. This chain's CDR3 is CASSFSSGRAFEQYF. The CDR3 nucleotides are TGTGCCAGCAGTTTCTCTAGCGGGAGGGCCTTCGAGCAGTACTTC.

V gene TRBV4-3 combines with J gene TRBJ1-4; perhaps TRBD1 as D (5 bases). V lost 4 bases to trimming and J lost 15 bases, with 18 bases between them. The germline gives CDR1 LGHNA, CDR2 YSLEER. The CDR3 runs to 13 residues. CDR3 nucleotides: TGCGCCAGCAGCCCCTTGGGAGGGGCCCCTATGTTTTTT. Translating it yields CASSPLGGAPMFF.

The chain joins TRBV27 to TRBJ2-7, with 11 bases that match TRBD2. The CDR3 has 14 residues. Germline values: CDR1 MNHEY, CDR2 SMNVEV (reference sequence). J lost 6 bases, V lost 7 bases, and 8 bases had no gene match. The CDR3 DNA sequence: TGTGCCAGCACCTCGGGTCTAGCGGGAGGCGAGCAGTACTTC. Protein: CASTSGLAGGEQYF.

V usage is TRBV28 and J usage is TRBJ2-3; D not resolved. The CDR3 totals 16 residues. The germline V gene encodes CDR1 MDHEN and CDR2 SYDVKM. V was cut by 1 base and J by 0 bases, with 11 bases left in between. CDR3: CASSLFVVQSTDTQYF. The CDR3 nucleotides read TGTGCCAGCAGTTTATTTGTGGTCCAGAGCACAGATACGCAGTATTTT.